These 15 T cell receptor beta chains share one sample of origin, sequenced in a study of shared clonotypes between healthy human individuals. The repertoire was sequenced with immunoSEQ multiplex PCR; TCRdb's copy has only in-frame clones and lacks some. The repertoire holds some 1 million clones, around four fifths seen once, with about 1.5% in the top ten. The sample comprised memory CD4+ T cells sorted from blood. Subset indicated: CD45RA-negative fraction. Every receptor here comes from a man aged 18-30 years in good health.

On this clone: This likely came from a read error, as a far larger clone is one base away. CDR3 amino acids: CAGSYGNVYEQYF. For the CDR3, the DNA is TGTGCCGGCAGTTACGGAAACGTATACGAGCAGTACTTC. V gene TRBV6-6 combines with J gene TRBJ2-7; D is undetermined. The CDR3 has 13 amino acids. Germline CDR1 MNHNY, CDR2 SVGAGI (reference sequence).

This clone was seen once. The chain couples TRBV5-5 to TRBJ2-7, with D possibly being TRBD2 (6 bases). Germline V gives CDR1 SGHKS, CDR2 YYEKEE (reference sequence). V was pared by 1 base and J by 9 bases, with 20 bases between. This CDR3 is 15 amino acids long. CDR3 residues: CASSLSASSALVQYF. CDR3 DNA: TGTGCCAGCAGCTTGAGCGCGTCTAGCGCCTTGGTGCAGTACTTC. The full variable domain, rest sourced from reference TRBV5-5 and TRBJ2-7, is DAGVTQSPTHLIKTRGQQVTLRCSPISGHKSVSWYQQVLGQGPQFIFQYYEKEERGRGNFPDRFSARQFPNYSSELNVNALLLGDSALYLCASSLSASSALVQYFGPGTRLTVT.

As regards this clone: This sample includes further DNA sequences coding for the same CDR3. This chain connects TRBV7-3 to TRBJ2-6, with D hard to call. The CDR3 consists of 14 residues. Germline V CDR1 and CDR2: SGHTA, FQGTGA. V dropped 2 bases and J dropped 3 bases, with 5 bases sitting between them. DNA of the CDR3: TGTGCCAGCAGCTTAGCTAGTGGGGCCAACGTCCTGACTTTC. Translated: CASSLASGANVLTF.

The chain recombines TRBV9 with TRBJ2-3; TRBD2 agrees at 8 bases. V dropped 0 bases and J dropped 4; count of bases not matched to a gene: 4. The CDR3 has 15 residues. From germline, CDR1 is SGDLS and CDR2 YYNGEE. CDR3 nucleotide sequence: TGTGCCAGCAGCGTAGGTCGGGGGGGCTCAGATACGCAGTATTTT. Protein: CASSVGRGGSDTQYF.

The chain's CDR3 is CASSEILYNEQFF. Written as DNA, the CDR3 is TGTGCCAGCAGTGAAATATTGTACAATGAGCAGTTCTTC. The J gene is TRBJ2-1, the V gene TRBV2; D is unclear. V was clipped by 2 bases and J by 4 bases, with 6 bases between them. Germline V lookup: CDR1 SNHLY, CDR2 FYNNEI. This CDR3 contains 13 residues.

The V and J genes are TRBV28 and TRBJ2-5, with 7 bases identical to TRBD2. The CDR3 consists of 14 residues. Trimming cost V 5 bases and J 4 bases; bases outside gene matches: 7. Germline loops: CDR1 MDHEN, CDR2 SYDVKM. The CDR3, as DNA: TGTGCCAGCAGTGGGAGGGGTAGGAGAGAGACCCAGTACTTC. It encodes CASSGRGRRETQYF.

This sequence joins TRBV28 and TRBJ1-6, with D maybe TRBD1 (5 bases). V lost 2 bases and J 7 bases, leaving 15 bases between the germline ends. Germline V gene data show CDR1 as MDHEN and CDR2 as SYDVKM. The CDR3 is made up of 16 amino acids. The CDR3 region is CASSLSERGGNSPLHF. The CDR3 DNA is TGTGCCAGCAGTTTAAGTGAGCGGGGGGGGAATTCACCCCTCCACTTT.

The V gene is TRBV30, the J gene TRBJ1-4; D unclear. The germline V gene has CDR1 GTSNPN and CDR2 SVGIG (reference sequence). V dropped 8 bases and J dropped 8 bases, with 12 bases sitting between them. The CDR3 spans 11 residues. The CDR3 sequence: CARALGEKLFF. CDR3 DNA sequence: TGTGCCCGCGCACTGGGGGAAAAACTGTTTTTT.

The rearrangement uses TRBV5-1 and TRBJ2-1; tentatively, D is TRBD2 (6 bases). V was trimmed by 0 bases and J by 7 bases, leaving 20 bases between them. The CDR3 spans 17 residues. The germline gives CDR1 SGHRS, CDR2 YFSETQ. The CDR3 is CASSLAISAGGTNEQFF. Here the CDR3 DNA reads TGCGCCAGCAGCTTGGCCATTTCAGCGGGTGGGACGAATGAGCAGTTCTTC.

The chain combines TRBV5-6 with TRBJ2-1; D gene unclear. V lost 4 bases to trimming and J lost 9 bases, with 14 bases between them. Germline CDR1 SGHDT, CDR2 YYEEEE. This CDR3 has 13 amino acids. CDR3 in amino acids: CASSIYSRGEQFF. CDR3 DNA: TGTGCCAGCAGCATCTATAGCCGAGGTGAGCAGTTCTTC.

This clone has a handful of counts. This chain uses TRBV18 with TRBJ2-7; the D is unclear. The V gene's germline CDR1 is KGHSH and CDR2 LQKENI. The V end was cut by 3 bases, the J end by 3 bases, with 9 bases between. The CDR3 has 13 amino acids. CDR3 sequence reads: CASSPLIGYEQYF. The CDR3 DNA reads as TGTGCCAGCTCACCTCTGATTGGCTACGAGCAGTACTTC.

This clone was observed a handful of times. V usage is TRBV5-6 and J usage is TRBJ2-7, with D possibly being TRBD2 (5 bases). V was cut by 0 bases and J by 7 bases, with 17 bases left in between. The V gene's germline CDR1 is SGHDT and CDR2 YYEEEE. The CDR3 extends over 15 amino acids. The CDR3 region is CASSLDTGKGGEQYF. The DNA for the CDR3 is TGTGCCAGCAGCTTGGATACGGGGAAAGGTGGGGAGCAGTACTTC.

The chain uses TRBV6-5 and TRBJ1-2, with D possibly being TRBD1 (5 bases). V lost 4 bases, J lost 2 bases, and 8 bases lay in between. CDR3 length: 13 amino acids. The V gene's germline CDR1 is MNHEY and CDR2 SVGAGI. The CDR3 here is CASSLDRNYGYTF. The CDR3 DNA reads TGTGCCAGCAGTTTAGACAGAAACTATGGCTACACCTTC.

The CDR3 spells CASSVSSGHTDTQYF. In nucleotides, the CDR3 is TGTGCCAGCAGCGTCTCTAGCGGACACACAGATACGCAGTATTTT. The rearrangement links TRBV9 to TRBJ2-3, with 7 bases fitting TRBD2. The germline V gene has CDR1 SGDLS and CDR2 YYNGEE. The CDR3 extends over 15 amino acids. Unmatched junction bases numbered 5, after V lost 2 bases and J lost 2 bases.

This clone occurred a few times. The gene calls are TRBV6-1 and TRBJ1-6; no firm D call. CDR3 length: 14 residues. In germline, CDR1 is MNHNS, CDR2 SASEGT. Between the trimmed V and J ends, which lost 7 bases and 9 bases, there was a span of 16 bases. The CDR3 DNA sequence: TGTGCCAGCACGAGGGAGAGGAGTCGTTCACCCCTCCACTTT. It codes for CASTRERSRSPLHF.